This is a list of T cell receptor beta chains from one sample in a study of naive and memory T cell subsets. A single record per CDR3 protein comes from TCRdb applying MiXCR to the UMI-ligation and nested PCR reads. Here the sample spans about 150,000 distinct CDR3 sequences, about 20% being singletons. Material for sequencing was naive CD4+ T cells from blood. These receptors were obtained from a human donor in good health. CDR3s include the opening cysteine and the closing phenylalanine or tryptophan. D genes are given only for firm matches. Size is stated for part of the rows, as once, few or many counts, or as a class when the clone is expanded.

J gene: TRBJ1-6; D gene: TRBD1; clone size: many; V gene: TRBV27; CDR3 protein: CASSSRDRSSPLHF; CDR3 DNA: TGTGCCAGCAGTTCTCGGGACAGAAGTTCACCCCTCCACTTT
J gene: TRBJ1-1; D gene: .; clone size: few; V gene: TRBV14; CDR3 protein: CASSPRQNLNTEAFF; CDR3 DNA: TGTGCCAGCAGTCCCCGCCAGAACTTGAACACTGAAGCTTTCTTT
J gene: TRBJ2-7; D gene: .; clone size: few; V gene: TRBV12-3/TRBV12-4; CDR3 protein: CASSLAGLEQYF; CDR3 DNA: TGTGCCAGCAGTTTAGCCGGTCTCGAGCAGTACTTC
J gene: TRBJ2-7; D gene: TRBD1; clone size: .; V gene: TRBV28; CDR3 protein: CAGARAGGKYEQYF; CDR3 DNA: TGTGCCGGAGCTCGGGCAGGGGGCAAATACGAGCAGTACTTC
J gene: TRBJ2-1; D gene: TRBD2; clone size: .; V gene: TRBV28; CDR3 protein: CAINSPGLAGGPYNEQFF; CDR3 DNA: TGTGCCATCAATTCCCCGGGACTAGCGGGAGGGCCCTACAATGAGCAGTTCTTC
J gene: TRBJ2-3; D gene: .; clone size: few; V gene: TRBV24-1; CDR3 protein: CATSDKGADTQYF; CDR3 DNA: TGTGCCACCAGTGATAAAGGTGCAGATACGCAGTATTTT
J gene: TRBJ1-1; D gene: .; clone size: .; V gene: TRBV16; CDR3 protein: CASYQRGVTEAFF; CDR3 DNA: TGTGCCAGCTACCAGCGTGGTGTCACTGAAGCTTTCTTT
J gene: TRBJ2-7; D gene: TRBD2; clone size: .; V gene: TRBV29-1; CDR3 protein: CSVRGVLVNEQYF; CDR3 DNA: TGCAGCGTTCGGGGGGTCCTGGTTAACGAGCAGTACTTC
J gene: TRBJ1-1; D gene: .; clone size: .; V gene: TRBV7-9; CDR3 protein: CASSPSIREAFF; CDR3 DNA: TGTGCCAGCAGCCCGTCGATCAGAGAAGCTTTCTTT
J gene: TRBJ2-1; D gene: TRBD1; clone size: many; V gene: TRBV6-5; CDR3 protein: CASSRDRVIYEQFF; CDR3 DNA: TGTGCCAGCAGCCGGGACAGGGTTATCTATGAGCAGTTCTTC
J gene: TRBJ2-2; D gene: .; clone size: few; V gene: TRBV7-9; CDR3 protein: CASSSPSPELFF; CDR3 DNA: TGTGCCAGCAGCTCTCCTTCCCCGGAGCTGTTTTTT
J gene: TRBJ2-1; D gene: .; clone size: .; V gene: TRBV5-1; CDR3 protein: CASSWMSRSYNEQFF; CDR3 DNA: TGCGCCAGCAGCTGGATGTCTAGATCCTACAATGAGCAGTTCTTC
J gene: TRBJ2-7; D gene: TRBD1; clone size: few; V gene: TRBV18; CDR3 protein: CASSPDRGLGEQYF; CDR3 DNA: TGTGCCAGCTCACCGGACAGGGGCCTCGGTGAGCAGTACTTC
J gene: TRBJ1-2; D gene: .; clone size: .; V gene: TRBV7-2; CDR3 protein: CASSSLGGSGGYGYTF; CDR3 DNA: TGTGCCAGCAGCTCCCTGGGGGGGAGCGGCGGCTATGGCTACACCTTC
J gene: TRBJ2-6; D gene: .; clone size: few; V gene: TRBV19; CDR3 protein: CASEPRDGANVLTF; CDR3 DNA: TGTGCCAGTGAGCCTAGGGATGGGGCCAACGTCCTGACTTTC
J gene: TRBJ2-4; D gene: .; clone size: many; V gene: TRBV7-9; CDR3 protein: CASSLVGWSKNIQYF; CDR3 DNA: TGTGCCAGCAGCTTAGTCGGCTGGTCCAAAAACATTCAGTACTTC
J gene: TRBJ2-7; D gene: .; clone size: many; V gene: TRBV5-4; CDR3 protein: CASSSDRSSYEQYF; CDR3 DNA: TGTGCCAGCAGTTCAGACCGGAGCTCCTACGAGCAGTACTTC
J gene: TRBJ1-5; D gene: .; clone size: .; V gene: TRBV27; CDR3 protein: CASSVRGSNQPQHF; CDR3 DNA: TGTGCCAGCAGTGTCCGTGGGTCAAATCAGCCCCAGCATTTT
J gene: TRBJ1-1; D gene: .; clone size: many; V gene: TRBV3-1; CDR3 protein: CASSQAKWASEAFF; CDR3 DNA: TGTGCCAGCAGCCAAGCAAAGTGGGCCTCTGAAGCTTTCTTT
J gene: TRBJ2-2; D gene: .; clone size: few; V gene: TRBV20-1; CDR3 protein: CSAFSQGNTGELFF; CDR3 DNA: TGCAGTGCTTTTTCTCAGGGGAACACCGGGGAGCTGTTTTTT
J gene: TRBJ2-1; D gene: TRBD2; clone size: few; V gene: TRBV5-1; CDR3 protein: CASSPSGTSGYNEQFF; CDR3 DNA: TGCGCCAGCAGCCCGTCCGGGACTAGCGGTTACAATGAGCAGTTCTTC
J gene: TRBJ2-7; D gene: TRBD1; clone size: few; V gene: TRBV4-1; CDR3 protein: CASSQATTGGIYEQYF; CDR3 DNA: TGCGCCAGCAGCCAAGCCACGACAGGGGGCATATACGAGCAGTACTTC
J gene: TRBJ2-7; D gene: TRBD1; clone size: .; V gene: TRBV27; CDR3 protein: CASSFSQGHYEQYF; CDR3 DNA: TGTGCCAGCAGTTTCTCACAGGGGCACTACGAGCAGTACTTC
J gene: TRBJ2-5; D gene: TRBD1; clone size: few; V gene: TRBV27; CDR3 protein: CASRGGQGAWTQYF; CDR3 DNA: TGTGCCAGCAGGGGGGGACAGGGGGCTTGGACCCAGTACTTC
J gene: TRBJ2-7; D gene: .; clone size: .; V gene: TRBV19; CDR3 protein: CASTGGVSYEQYF; CDR3 DNA: TGTGCCAGTACCGGAGGTGTCTCCTACGAGCAGTACTTC
J gene: TRBJ2-7; D gene: .; clone size: .; V gene: TRBV29-1; CDR3 protein: CSVNRAPNLYEQYF; CDR3 DNA: TGCAGCGTTAACAGGGCTCCTAACCTTTACGAGCAGTACTTC
J gene: TRBJ1-1; D gene: .; clone size: few; V gene: TRBV6-5; CDR3 protein: CASSYSNTRWMNTEAFF; CDR3 DNA: TGTGCCAGCAGTTACTCCAACACGCGGTGGATGAACACTGAAGCTTTCTTT